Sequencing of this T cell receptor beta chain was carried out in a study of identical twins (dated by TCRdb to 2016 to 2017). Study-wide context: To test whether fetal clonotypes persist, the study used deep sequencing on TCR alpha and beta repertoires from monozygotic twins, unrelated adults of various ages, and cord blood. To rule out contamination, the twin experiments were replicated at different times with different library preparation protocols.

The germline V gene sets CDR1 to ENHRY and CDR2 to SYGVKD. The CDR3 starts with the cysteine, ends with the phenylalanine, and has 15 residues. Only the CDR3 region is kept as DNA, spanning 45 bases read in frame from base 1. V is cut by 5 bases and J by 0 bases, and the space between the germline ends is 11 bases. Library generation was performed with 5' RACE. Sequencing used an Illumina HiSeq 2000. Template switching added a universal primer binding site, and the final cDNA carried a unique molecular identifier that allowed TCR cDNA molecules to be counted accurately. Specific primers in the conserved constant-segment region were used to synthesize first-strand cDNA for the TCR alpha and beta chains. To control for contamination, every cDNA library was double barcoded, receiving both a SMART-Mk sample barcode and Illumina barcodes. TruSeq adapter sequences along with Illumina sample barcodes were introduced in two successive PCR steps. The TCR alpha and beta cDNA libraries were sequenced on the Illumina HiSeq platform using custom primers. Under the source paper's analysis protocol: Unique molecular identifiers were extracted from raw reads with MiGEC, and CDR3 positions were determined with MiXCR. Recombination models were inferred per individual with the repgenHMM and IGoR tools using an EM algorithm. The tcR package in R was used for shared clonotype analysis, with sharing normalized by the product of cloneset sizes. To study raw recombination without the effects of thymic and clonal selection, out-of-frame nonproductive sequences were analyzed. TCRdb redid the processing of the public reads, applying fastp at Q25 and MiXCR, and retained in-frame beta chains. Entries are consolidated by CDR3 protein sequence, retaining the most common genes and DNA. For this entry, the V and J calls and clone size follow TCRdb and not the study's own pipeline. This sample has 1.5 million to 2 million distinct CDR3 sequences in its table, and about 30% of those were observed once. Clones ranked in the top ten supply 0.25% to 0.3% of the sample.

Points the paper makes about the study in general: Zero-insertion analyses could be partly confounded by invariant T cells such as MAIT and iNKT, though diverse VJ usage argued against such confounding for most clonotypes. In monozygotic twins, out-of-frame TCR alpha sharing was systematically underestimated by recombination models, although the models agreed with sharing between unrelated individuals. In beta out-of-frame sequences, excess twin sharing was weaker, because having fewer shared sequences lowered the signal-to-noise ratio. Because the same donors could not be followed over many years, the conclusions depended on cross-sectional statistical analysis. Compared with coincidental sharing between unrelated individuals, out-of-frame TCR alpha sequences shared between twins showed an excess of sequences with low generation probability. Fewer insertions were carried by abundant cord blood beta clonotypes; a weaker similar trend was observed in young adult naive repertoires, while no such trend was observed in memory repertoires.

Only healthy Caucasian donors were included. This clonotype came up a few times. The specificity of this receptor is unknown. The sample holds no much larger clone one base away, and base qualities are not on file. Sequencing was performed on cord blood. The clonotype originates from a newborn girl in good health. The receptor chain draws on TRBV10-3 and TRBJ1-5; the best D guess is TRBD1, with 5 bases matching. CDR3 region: CAISPGPNSNQPQHF. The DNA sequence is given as TGTGCCATCAGTCCGGGACCGAATAGCAATCAGCCCCAGCATTTT.